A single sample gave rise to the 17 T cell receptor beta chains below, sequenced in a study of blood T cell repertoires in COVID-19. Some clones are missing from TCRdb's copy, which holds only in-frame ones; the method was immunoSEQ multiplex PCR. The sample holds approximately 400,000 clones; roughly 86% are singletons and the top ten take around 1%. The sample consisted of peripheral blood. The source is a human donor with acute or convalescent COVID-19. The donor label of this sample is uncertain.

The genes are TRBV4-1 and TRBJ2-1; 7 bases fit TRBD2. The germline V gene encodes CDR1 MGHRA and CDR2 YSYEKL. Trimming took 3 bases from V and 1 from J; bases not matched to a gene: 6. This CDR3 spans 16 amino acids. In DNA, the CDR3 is TGCGCCAGCAGCCACGGACTAGTAGGTTCCTACAATGAGCAGTTCTTC. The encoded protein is CASSHGLVGSYNEQFF.

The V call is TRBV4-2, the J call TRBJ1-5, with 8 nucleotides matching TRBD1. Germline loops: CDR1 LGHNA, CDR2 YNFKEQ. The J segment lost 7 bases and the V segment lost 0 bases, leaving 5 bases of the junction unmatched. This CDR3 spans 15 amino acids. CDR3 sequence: CASSQEATGGQPQHF. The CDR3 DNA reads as TGTGCCAGCAGCCAAGAGGCTACAGGGGGACAGCCCCAGCATTTT.

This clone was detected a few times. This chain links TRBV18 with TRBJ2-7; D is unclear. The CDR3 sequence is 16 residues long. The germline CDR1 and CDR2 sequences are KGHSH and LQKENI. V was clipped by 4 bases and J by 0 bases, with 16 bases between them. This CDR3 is CASSQVSVASSYEQYF. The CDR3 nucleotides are TGTGCCAGCTCACAAGTCTCCGTTGCCAGCTCCTACGAGCAGTACTTC.

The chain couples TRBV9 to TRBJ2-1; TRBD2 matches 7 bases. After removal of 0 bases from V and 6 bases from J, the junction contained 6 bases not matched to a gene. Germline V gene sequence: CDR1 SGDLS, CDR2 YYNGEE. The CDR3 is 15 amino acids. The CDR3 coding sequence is TGTGCCAGCAGCGTAGGTAGCGGGTACAGCAATGAGCAGTTCTTC. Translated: CASSVGSGYSNEQFF.

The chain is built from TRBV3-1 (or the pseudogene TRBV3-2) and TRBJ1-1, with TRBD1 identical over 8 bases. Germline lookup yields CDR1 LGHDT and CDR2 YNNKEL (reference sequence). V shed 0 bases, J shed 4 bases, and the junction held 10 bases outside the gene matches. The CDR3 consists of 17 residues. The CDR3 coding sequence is TGTGCCAGCAGCCAAGATGTGGCAGGGGGCATTGGCACTGAAGCTTTCTTT. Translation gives CASSQDVAGGIGTEAFF.

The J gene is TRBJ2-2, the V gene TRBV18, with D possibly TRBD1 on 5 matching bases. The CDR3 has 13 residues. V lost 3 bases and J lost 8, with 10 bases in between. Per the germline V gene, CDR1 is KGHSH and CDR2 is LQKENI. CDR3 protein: CASSPLAGGELFF. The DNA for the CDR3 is TGTGCCAGCTCACCCCTCGCAGGGGGGGAGCTGTTTTTT.

CDR3 residues: CASRTGQGTNEKLFF. The CDR3 coding sequence is TGTGCCAGCAGGACAGGACAGGGGACTAATGAAAAACTGTTTTTT. The chain employs TRBV7-9 and TRBJ1-4; the match to TRBD1 covers 9 bases. This CDR3 spans 15 amino acids. The germline gives CDR1 SEHNR, CDR2 FQNEAQ (reference sequence). J was trimmed by 2 bases and V by 6 bases; bases with no gene match: 4.

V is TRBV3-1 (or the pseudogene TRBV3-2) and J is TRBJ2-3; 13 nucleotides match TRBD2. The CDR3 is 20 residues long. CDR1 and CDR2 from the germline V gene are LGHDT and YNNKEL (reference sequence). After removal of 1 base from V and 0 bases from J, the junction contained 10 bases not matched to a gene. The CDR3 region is CASSQGLSGTSGTSTDTQYF. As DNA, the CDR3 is TGTGCCAGCAGCCAAGGGCTTTCCGGGACTAGCGGGACTAGCACAGATACGCAGTATTTT.

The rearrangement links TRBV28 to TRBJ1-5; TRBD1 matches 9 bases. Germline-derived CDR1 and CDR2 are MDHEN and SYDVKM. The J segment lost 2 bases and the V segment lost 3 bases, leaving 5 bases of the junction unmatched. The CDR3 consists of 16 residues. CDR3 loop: CASSLGTGPRNQPQHF. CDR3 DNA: TGTGCCAGCAGTTTGGGGACAGGGCCCCGCAATCAGCCCCAGCATTTT. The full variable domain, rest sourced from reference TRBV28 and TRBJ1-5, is DVKVTQSSRYLVKRTGEKVFLECVQDMDHENMFWYRQDPGLGLRLIYFSYDVKMKEKGDIPEGYSVSREKKERFSLILESASTNQTSMYLCASSLGTGPRNQPQHFGDGTRLSIL.

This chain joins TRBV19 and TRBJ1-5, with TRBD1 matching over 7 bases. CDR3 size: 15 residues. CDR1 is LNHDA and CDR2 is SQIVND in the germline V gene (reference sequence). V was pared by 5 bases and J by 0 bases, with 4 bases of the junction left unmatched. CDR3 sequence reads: CASSLGQNSNQPQHF. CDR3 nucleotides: TGTGCCAGTAGTTTGGGACAGAATAGCAATCAGCCCCAGCATTTT.

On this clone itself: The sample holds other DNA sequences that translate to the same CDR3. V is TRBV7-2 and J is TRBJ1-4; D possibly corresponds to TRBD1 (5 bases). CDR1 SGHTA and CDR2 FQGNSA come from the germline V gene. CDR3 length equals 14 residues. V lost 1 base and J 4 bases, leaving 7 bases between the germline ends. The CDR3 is CASSLGGGNEKLFF. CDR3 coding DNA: TGTGCCAGCAGCTTAGGGGGCGGTAATGAAAAACTGTTTTTT.

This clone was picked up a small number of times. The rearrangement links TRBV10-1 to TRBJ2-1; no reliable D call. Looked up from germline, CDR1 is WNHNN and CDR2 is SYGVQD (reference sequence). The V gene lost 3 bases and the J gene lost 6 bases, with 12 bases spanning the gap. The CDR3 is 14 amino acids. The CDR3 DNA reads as TGCGCCAGCAGTGACGGCTTGGGCCGCAATGAGCAGTTCTTC. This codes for CASSDGLGRNEQFF.

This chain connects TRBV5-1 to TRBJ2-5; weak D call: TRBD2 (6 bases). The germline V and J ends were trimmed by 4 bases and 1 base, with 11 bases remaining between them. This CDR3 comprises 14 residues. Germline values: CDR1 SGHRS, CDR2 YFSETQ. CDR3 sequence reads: CASSPGTLQETQYF. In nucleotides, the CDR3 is TGCGCCAGCAGCCCTGGGACTCTCCAAGAGACCCAGTACTTC.

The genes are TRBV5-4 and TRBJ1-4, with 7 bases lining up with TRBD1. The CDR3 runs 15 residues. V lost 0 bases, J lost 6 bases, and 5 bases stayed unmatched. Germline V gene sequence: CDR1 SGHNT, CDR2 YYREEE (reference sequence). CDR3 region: CASSLVPGGDEKLFF. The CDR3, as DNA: TGTGCCAGCAGCTTGGTTCCAGGGGGAGATGAAAAACTGTTTTTT.

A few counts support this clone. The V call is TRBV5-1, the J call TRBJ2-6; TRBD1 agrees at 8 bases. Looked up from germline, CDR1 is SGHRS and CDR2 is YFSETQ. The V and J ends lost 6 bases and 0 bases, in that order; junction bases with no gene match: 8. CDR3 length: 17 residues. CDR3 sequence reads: CASTQTGANSGANVLTF. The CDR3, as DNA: TGCGCCAGCACCCAGACAGGGGCGAACTCTGGGGCCAACGTCCTGACTTTC. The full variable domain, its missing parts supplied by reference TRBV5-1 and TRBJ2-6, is KAGVTQTPRYLIKTRGQQVTLSCSPISGHRSVSWYQQTPGQGLQFLFEYFSETQRNKGNFPGRFSGRQFSNSRSEMNVSTLELGDSALYLCASTQTGANSGANVLTFGAGSRLTVL.

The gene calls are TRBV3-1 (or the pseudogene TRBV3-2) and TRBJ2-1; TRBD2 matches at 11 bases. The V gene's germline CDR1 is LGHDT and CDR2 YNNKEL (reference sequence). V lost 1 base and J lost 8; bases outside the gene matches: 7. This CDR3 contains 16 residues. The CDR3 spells CASSQGLAGLSYEQFF. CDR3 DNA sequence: TGTGCCAGCAGCCAAGGACTAGCGGGGCTGAGCTATGAGCAGTTCTTC.

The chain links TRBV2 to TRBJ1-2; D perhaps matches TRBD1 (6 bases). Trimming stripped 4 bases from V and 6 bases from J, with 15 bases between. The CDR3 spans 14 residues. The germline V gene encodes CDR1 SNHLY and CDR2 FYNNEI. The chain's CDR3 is CASSVGGRAHGYTF. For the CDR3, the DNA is TGTGCCAGCAGTGTTGGGGGCCGCGCCCATGGCTACACCTTC.